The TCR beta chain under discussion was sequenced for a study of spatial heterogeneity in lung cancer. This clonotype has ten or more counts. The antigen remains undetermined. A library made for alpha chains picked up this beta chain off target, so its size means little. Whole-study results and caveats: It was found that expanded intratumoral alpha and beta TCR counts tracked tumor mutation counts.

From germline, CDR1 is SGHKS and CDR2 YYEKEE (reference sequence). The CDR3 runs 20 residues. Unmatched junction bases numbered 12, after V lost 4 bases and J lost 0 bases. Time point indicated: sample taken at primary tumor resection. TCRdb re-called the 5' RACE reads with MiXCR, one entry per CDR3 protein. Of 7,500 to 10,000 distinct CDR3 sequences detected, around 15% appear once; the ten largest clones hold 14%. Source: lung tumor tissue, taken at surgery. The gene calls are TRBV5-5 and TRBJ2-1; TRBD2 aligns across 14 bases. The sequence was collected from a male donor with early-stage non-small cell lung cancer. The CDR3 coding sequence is TGTGCCAGCAGCAAGGGACTAGCGGGAGCATTTGCCGACTCCTACAATGAGCAGTTCTTC. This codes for CASSKGLAGAFADSYNEQFF. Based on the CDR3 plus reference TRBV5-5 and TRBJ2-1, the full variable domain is DAGVTQSPTHLIKTRGQQVTLRCSPISGHKSVSWYQQVLGQGPQFIFQYYEKEERGRGNFPDRFSARQFPNYSSELNVNALLLGDSALYLCASSKGLAGAFADSYNEQFFGPGTRLTVL.